The 8 T cell receptor beta chains listed next were all sequenced from one sample in a study of CD8+ T cells in alopecia areata. As the sequencing template, cDNA was produced by extracting RNA and reverse transcribing it. The repertoire was sequenced with immunoSEQ multiplex PCR; TCRdb's copy has only in-frame clones and lacks some. Of around 100,000 clones in the sample, around 45% were seen once. The sample was CD4+ T cells sorted from blood. These receptors all come from a human donor with alopecia areata.

This clone was counted once. The V call is TRBV28, the J call TRBJ2-1; D unresolved. CDR3 length: 16 amino acids. Trimming pared 5 bases from V and 8 bases from J, leaving 22 bases between. From germline, CDR1 is MDHEN and CDR2 SYDVKM. The CDR3 nucleotides read TGTGCCAGCAGTCCCCTCCGTCTGTCCAATTCGGATGAGCAGTTCTTC. Translation: CASSPLRLSNSDEQFF.

This clone showed up just a few times. The gene calls are TRBV15 and TRBJ2-5, with D possibly TRBD2 on 5 matching bases. The CDR3 runs to 15 residues. Trimming pared 6 bases from V and 5 bases from J, leaving 19 bases between. CDR1 is LNHNV, CDR2 YYDKDF, per germline (reference sequence). DNA of the CDR3: TGTGCCACCAGATCGGATTTGGGAAGGGAGGAGACCCAGTACTTC. Translated: CATRSDLGREETQYF.

The CDR3 sequence is CASSHPDLRDSSYEQYF. The CDR3 DNA reads TGCGCCAGCAGTCACCCAGACCTCCGGGACAGCTCCTACGAGCAGTACTTC. This chain links TRBV23-1 with TRBJ2-7; TRBD1 agrees at 7 bases. TRBV23-1 is classed as an ORF, of uncertain function. The CDR3 spans 17 residues. J lost 0 bases, V lost 3 bases, and 11 bases had no gene match.

The chain is built from TRBV27 and TRBJ2-7; D gene ambiguous. CDR1 and CDR2 (germline): MNHEY, SMNVEV (reference sequence). Trimming left V 7 bases short and J 6 bases short, with 13 bases between. The CDR3 extends over 12 amino acids. The CDR3 DNA reads as TGTGCCAGCATCGGATCCCTCTCCGAGCAGTACTTC. Its translation: CASIGSLSEQYF.

There are a few counts of this clone. The rearrangement joins TRBV5-1 to TRBJ2-3; 7 positions agree with TRBD2. The CDR3 is made up of 14 amino acids. Germline CDR1 reads SGHRS; CDR2 reads YFSETQ. Trimming at V came to 5 bases and at J to 6 bases, leaving 9 bases not matched to a gene. The CDR3 loop is CASRSTSSGDTQYF. The CDR3, as DNA: TGCGCCAGCAGATCAACTTCTAGCGGCGATACGCAGTATTTT.

The CDR3 reads CASSPSRRKDTQYF. In DNA, the CDR3 is TGCGCCAGCAGCCCTTCGCGGAGAAAGGATACGCAGTATTTT. J is TRBJ2-3 and V is TRBV4-3, with no clear D. The germline gives CDR1 LGHNA, CDR2 YSLEER. The CDR3 is 14 amino acids. V was clipped by 4 bases and J by 6 bases, with 14 bases between them.

There are a few counts of this clone. The chain links TRBV2 to TRBJ2-5, with 8 positions matching TRBD1. The CDR3 is made up of 13 amino acids. J gave up 4 bases and V 6 bases, and 4 bases lay outside the gene matches. Germline CDR1 and CDR2: SNHLY and FYNNEI. Here the CDR3 DNA reads TGTGCCAGCAGCCCAGGGGGCCGAGAGACCCAGTACTTC. This gives the protein CASSPGGRETQYF. The variable domain in full, completed from reference TRBV2 and TRBJ2-5, reads EPEVTQTPSHQVTQMGQEVILRCVPISNHLYFYWYRQILGQKVEFLVSFYNNEISEKSEIFDDQFSVERPDGSNFTLKIRSTKLEDSAMYFCASSPGGRETQYFGPGTRLLVL.

The table lists this clone with a few counts. The chain uses TRBV7-2 and TRBJ2-6, with 10 bases matching TRBD1. Trimming at V came to 8 bases and at J to 2 bases, leaving 0 bases not matched to a gene. CDR1 and CDR2 (germline): SGHTA, FQGNSA. The CDR3 consists of 14 residues. CDR3 amino acids: CASGTGAGANVLTF. The CDR3 bases are TGTGCCAGCGGGACAGGGGCTGGGGCCAACGTCCTGACTTTC.